This T cell receptor (beta chain) was sequenced for a study of T cells in Graves' hyperthyroidism and ophthalmopathy (dated by TCRdb to between 2018 and 2020). As for the study more broadly: Peripheral blood samples were taken at initial diagnosis, before any treatment was given. The 100 discovery patients were divided at random into training and test sets in a 7:3 ratio. The paper describes TCR Vbeta CDR3 sequencing of roughly 130 peripheral blood samples, made up of some 42 ophthalmopathy patients, some 76 hyperthyroidism patients and some 17 progressor patients. Once sampling was done, hyperthyroidism patients were given methimazole at a starting dose of 30 mg daily, whereas ophthalmopathy patients were given high-dose intravenous methylprednisolone. Prospective prediction of ophthalmopathy was tested in an independent validation cohort consisting of some 18 hyperthyroidism patients and around 16 patients who later progressed to ophthalmopathy. To identify distinguishing TCR V-J signatures, a discovery cohort of about 95 patients was used, comprising 40 to 45 with Graves' ophthalmopathy and about 59 with stable Graves' hyperthyroidism. In more than 5 Graves' hyperthyroidism patients, the study also compared T-cell repertoires from thyroid tissue with T-cell repertoires from blood.

Points the paper makes about the study in general: No statistical method was used to fix the sample size in advance, and group allocation was not hidden from the investigators. A model built on a 13 V-J signature distinguished ophthalmopathy from stable hyperthyroidism, reaching over 85% sensitivity and under 84% specificity in cross-validation and 80%/75% in testing. In validation, progression to ophthalmopathy was predicted by the model with 70.59% sensitivity and approximately 78% specificity, a median of roughly 6 months before onset. Blood samples also contained most of the expanded thyroid clonotypes (frequency above 0.001), which suggests that blood repertoires may reflect thyroid immune responses.

Hyperthyroidism patients were newly diagnosed, with disease duration under 2 months, and aged 18 to 65 years. The study excluded patients with uncontrolled infections, other autoimmune diseases, pregnancy or lactation. Diagnoses were based on clinical symptoms, serum thyroxine and TRAb, thyroid ultrasound and orbital computed tomography. Blood from progressor patients was collected at the time of first diagnosis with hyperthyroidism, before any ophthalmopathy symptoms had appeared. Ficoll-Paque density gradient centrifugation was used to isolate PBMCs from 8.5 to 10 ml of fresh peripheral blood. Progressor patients were defined as those initially diagnosed with Graves' hyperthyroidism in whom ophthalmopathy developed during follow-up. Total RNA was extracted with Trizol reagent, and quality was checked on an Agilent 2100 Bioanalyzer. This clonotype was seen many times. Its specific antigen is unknown. Base qualities are not at hand, and no much larger clone is one base apart.

Amplification of TCR beta CDR3 regions was carried out from RNA transcripts. A first-round RT-PCR of the TCR CDR3 used the HTBI primer set with the Qiagen OneStep RT-PCR kit. The libraries were constructed in a second round of multiplex PCR and then size-selected and purified. Sequencing of the libraries was done on an Illumina HiSeq2000 using paired-end 100 bp reads. On the study's bioinformatics: SOAPnuke was used to process the raw data, removing reads that contained adapters or uncalled bases, had a mean Phred below 15, or lacked an exact match to the constant primer or identifier. COPE v1.2.5 was used to merge the high-quality paired reads, and each unique nucleotide sequence was defined as a clonotype. MiTCR v1.1 was used to align clonotypes to the IMGT TRBV, TRBD and TRBJ reference segments. Only V-J combinations with frequency above 0.0001, covering roughly 99% of repertoires, were analysed. A TCS score was defined as the ratio of F50 (clonal expansion) to E x V (chaos), with BLOSUM62-based TCRdist applied between CDR3 peptides within each V-J. Welch's t-statistics and random forest reduced roughly 500 V-J features to around 14, which were used in a naive Bayes classifier (R e1071). TCRdb ran its own pipeline on the public reads, namely fastp trimming at Q25 and MiXCR clone calling, and kept in-frame beta chains. Each record represents a unique CDR3 protein, reported with the most common genes and DNA among its rows. The V and J calls and clone size are TCRdb's, not the authors'. The sample table holds about 380,000 distinct CDR3 sequences, of which about 13% were seen once. Less than 25% of the sample lies in the top ten.

The trim is 2 bases for V and 0 bases for J, with a gap of 5 bases between the germline ends. In the germline V gene (reference sequence), CDR1 corresponds to DFQATT and CDR2 to SNEGSKA. The CDR3 runs 13 amino acids, cysteine and phenylalanine included. The read is trimmed to its CDR3 DNA, 39 bases read in frame from base 1. The chain links TRBV20-1 with TRBJ2-1; there is no confident call for the D gene. The sequenced sample consisted of blood. This TCR was sampled from a man aged 30 to 39 with Graves' hyperthyroidism that later progressed to Graves' ophthalmopathy. The CDR3 region: CSARQSSYNEQFF. At the DNA level, the sequence is TGCAGTGCTAGACAAAGCTCCTACAATGAGCAGTTCTTC.